This T cell receptor beta chain was identified during a study of Tregs in tolerant kidney transplant recipients. Mixed chimerism was transient after nonmyeloablative marrow transplants from related graft donors. The method was immunoSEQ multiplex PCR; TCRdb's version includes in-frame clones alone and lacks a portion of them. The data show 65,000 to 85,000 clones, 90% to 95% seen once. Sequenced material: CD4+ T cells from blood (PBMCs), taken 24 months after the transplant. This TCR came from a human patient who received a combined kidney and bone marrow transplant. A share of the T cells may be of graft donor origin.

The CDR3 reads CASSQGDQETQYF. CDR3 bases: TGCGCCAGCAGCCAGGGGGACCAAGAGACCCAGTACTTC. The rearrangement joins TRBV5-1 to TRBJ2-5; TRBD1 matches at 7 bases. The ends lost 4 bases at V and 0 bases at J; junction bases unmatched: 0. The germline V gene has CDR1 SGHRS and CDR2 YFSETQ. CDR3 length equals 13 residues.